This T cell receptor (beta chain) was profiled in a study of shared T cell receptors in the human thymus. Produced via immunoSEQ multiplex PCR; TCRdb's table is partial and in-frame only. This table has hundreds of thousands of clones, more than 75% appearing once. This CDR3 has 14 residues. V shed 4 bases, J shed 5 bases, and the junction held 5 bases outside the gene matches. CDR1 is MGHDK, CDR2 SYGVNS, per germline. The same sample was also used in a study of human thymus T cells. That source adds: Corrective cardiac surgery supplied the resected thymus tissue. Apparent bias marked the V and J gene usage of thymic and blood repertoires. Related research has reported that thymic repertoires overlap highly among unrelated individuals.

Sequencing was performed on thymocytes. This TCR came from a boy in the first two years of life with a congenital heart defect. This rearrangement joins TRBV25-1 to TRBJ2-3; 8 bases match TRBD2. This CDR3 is CASSVAGGIDTQYF. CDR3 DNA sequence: TGTGCCAGCAGTGTTGCGGGAGGTATAGATACGCAGTATTTT.